Presented here are 19 T cell receptor beta chains from one specimen sequenced in a study of blood T cell repertoires in COVID-19. The assay was immunoSEQ multiplex PCR, and TCRdb's table has in-frame clones only and misses some. The sample shows about 68,000 clones, roughly nine tenths of them seen only once. Sequencing input: peripheral blood. These receptors all come from a middle-aged man with acute or convalescent COVID-19.

The chain links TRBV6-5 to TRBJ2-7; D may be TRBD1 (6 bases). The CDR3 consists of 13 residues. Germline CDR1 and CDR2: MNHEY and SVGAGI. V lost 6 bases to trimming and J lost 5 bases, with 14 bases between them. The CDR3 DNA is TGTGCCAGCAGATCCGGGACAATAAACGAGCAGTACTTC. Encoded protein: CASRSGTINEQYF.

V is TRBV5-4 and J is TRBJ1-6, with D uncertain. Deletions cut 4 bases from V and 5 bases from J, with 10 bases between. The CDR3 is 14 amino acids. Germline V lookup: CDR1 SGHNT, CDR2 YYREEE (reference sequence). The CDR3 spells CASSQTLNNSPLHF. Here the CDR3 DNA reads TGTGCCAGCAGCCAGACATTGAATAATTCACCCCTCCACTTT.

V is TRBV6-2 or TRBV6-3 and J is TRBJ2-3; D is perhaps TRBD1 (6 bases). The CDR3 has 14 residues. The germline V gene encodes CDR1 MNHEY and CDR2 SVGEGT. The germline V and J ends were trimmed by 6 bases and 0 bases, with 10 bases remaining between them. The DNA of the CDR3 is TGTGCCAGCAGCCGACAGGAGAGCACAGATACGCAGTATTTT. Amino acids: CASSRQESTDTQYF.

V usage is TRBV29-1 and J usage is TRBJ2-1; D possibly corresponds to TRBD2 (6 bases). The CDR3 sequence is 13 residues long. The germline V gene encodes CDR1 SQVTM and CDR2 ANQGSEA. V was cut by 2 bases and J by 6 bases, with 11 bases left in between. CDR3 in DNA: TGCAGCGTTGAATCGGGAGCTGGCAATGAGCAGTTCTTC. This codes for CSVESGAGNEQFF.

DNA of the CDR3: TGTGCCAGCAGCTCCACGACCTATGGACTTGGGTTCTACGAGCAGTACGTC. This sequence encodes CASSSTTYGLGFYEQYV. The genes are TRBV5-6 and TRBJ2-7, with a weak D call TRBD2 (5 bases). CDR1 is SGHDT, CDR2 YYEEEE, per germline. The ends were cut back, 3 bases at V and 3 bases at J, with 22 bases in the middle. The CDR3 is made up of 17 amino acids.

V usage is TRBV5-6 and J usage is TRBJ1-6; 7 nucleotides agree with TRBD1. CDR1 is SGHDT and CDR2 is YYEEEE in the germline V gene. Trimming cost V 1 base and J 9 bases; bases outside gene matches: 10. CDR3 size: 16 residues. The chain's CDR3 is CASSLFSSGGGSPLHF. Here the CDR3 DNA reads TGTGCCAGCAGCTTGTTTTCATCAGGGGGTGGTTCACCCCTCCACTTT.

CDR3 bases: TGTGCCAGCATCGACACGAACGCCTACGAGCAGTACTTC. Translated, it gives CASIDTNAYEQYF. The chain links TRBV28 to TRBJ2-7; unclear D gene. V was cut by 7 bases and J by 2 bases, with 12 bases left in between. This CDR3 spans 13 amino acids. Germline CDR1 is MDHEN and CDR2 is SYDVKM.

V usage is TRBV5-4 and J usage is TRBJ2-5, with a tentative D call TRBD2 (7 bases). Trimming shortened V by 4 bases and J by 4 bases, and 11 bases separated the two germline ends. The germline gives CDR1 SGHNT, CDR2 YYREEE (reference sequence). This CDR3 has 13 residues. The CDR3 here is CASSKGGGETQYF. DNA of the CDR3: TGTGCCAGCAGCAAAGGGGGGGGAGAGACCCAGTACTTC.

CDR3 sequence reads: CATSRDSPLVAGWGTDTQYF. As DNA, the CDR3 is TGTGCCACCAGCAGAGATAGTCCCCTGGTCGCGGGATGGGGCACAGATACGCAGTATTTT. The genes are TRBV15 and TRBJ2-3; a weak D match, TRBD2 (6 bases). CDR1 is LNHNV, CDR2 YYDKDF, per germline (reference sequence). The ends were cut back, 0 bases at V and 1 base at J, with 23 bases in the middle. CDR3 length: 20 residues.

The chain recombines TRBV28 with TRBJ2-1, with TRBD2 identical over 8 bases. From germline, CDR1 is MDHEN and CDR2 SYDVKM. V was pared by 4 bases and J by 15 bases, with 5 bases of the junction left unmatched. The CDR3 has 11 amino acids. CDR3 nucleotides: TGTGCCAGCAGTTCTCGGACTAGCCCGTTCTTC. It is translated as CASSSRTSPFF.

This clone was picked up one time. CDR3 DNA: TGTGCCAGCAGTTTATGGGCAGGGCCAAACTATGGCTACACCTTC. It encodes CASSLWAGPNYGYTF. The rearrangement links TRBV28 to TRBJ1-2, with D maybe TRBD1 (5 bases). Germline-derived CDR1 and CDR2 are MDHEN and SYDVKM. This CDR3 comprises 15 residues. Trimming stripped 0 bases from V and 2 bases from J, with 10 bases between.

The rearrangement uses TRBV6-1 and TRBJ2-7; 10 bases are a match to TRBD2. The V and J ends lost 2 bases and 6 bases, in that order; junction bases with no gene match: 1. The CDR3 has 13 amino acids. Germline-derived CDR1 and CDR2 are MNHNS and SASEGT. The CDR3 region is CASSESGRGEQYV. Here the CDR3 DNA reads TGTGCCAGCAGTGAAAGCGGGAGGGGCGAGCAGTACGTC.

J is TRBJ1-5 and V is TRBV2, with 7 bases matching TRBD1. V dropped 6 bases and J dropped 1; count of bases not matched to a gene: 9. CDR1 and CDR2 (germline): SNHLY, FYNNEI. The CDR3 totals 16 residues. CDR3 DNA sequence: TGTGCCAGCAGCCACACAGGGGAATCGAGCAATCAGCCCCAGCATTTT. Amino acid sequence: CASSHTGESSNQPQHF.

The chain has TRBV28 and TRBJ2-2, with 13 bases aligning to TRBD2. The CDR3 spans 15 residues. V shed 5 bases and J 4 bases; nucleotides not matched to a gene: 1. Germline loops: CDR1 MDHEN, CDR2 SYDVKM. CDR3 sequence reads: CASSRTSGSTGELFF. In DNA form, the CDR3 reads TGTGCCAGCAGTAGGACTAGCGGGAGCACCGGGGAGCTGTTTTTT. Full variable domain (remainder filled in from reference TRBV28 and TRBJ2-2): DVKVTQSSRYLVKRTGEKVFLECVQDMDHENMFWYRQDPGLGLRLIYFSYDVKMKEKGDIPEGYSVSREKKERFSLILESASTNQTSMYLCASSRTSGSTGELFFGEGSRLTVL.

The V and J genes are TRBV5-1 and TRBJ2-3; 11 bases are a match to TRBD2. The length of the CDR3 is 17 residues. From germline, CDR1 is SGHRS and CDR2 YFSETQ. Unmatched junction bases numbered 12, after V lost 7 bases and J lost 2 bases. The CDR3 sequence is CASRRLTSGAFTDTQYF. CDR3 nucleotides: TGCGCCAGCCGACGTTTGACTAGCGGGGCCTTCACAGATACGCAGTATTTT.

J is TRBJ2-7 and V is TRBV19; possible D gene TRBD2, 6 bases. The CDR3 has 14 residues. V lost 5 bases and J lost 2, with 13 bases in between. Germline V gives CDR1 LNHDA, CDR2 SQIVND (reference sequence). The CDR3 DNA sequence: TGTGCCAGTAGTGAGGAGGGCGCCGCCTACGAGCAGTACTTC. Its protein product is CASSEEGAAYEQYF.

In this sample, this clone turned up once. This chain uses TRBV6-5 with TRBJ1-1, with 8 bases aligning to TRBD1. CDR1 and CDR2 from the germline V gene are MNHEY and SVGAGI. V trimming: 6 bases; J trimming: 4 bases; junction bases outside the gene matches: 4. The CDR3 is made up of 13 amino acids. CDR3 DNA: TGTGCCAGCAGACCTACAGGGGGCACTGAAGCTTTCTTT. Protein: CASRPTGGTEAFF.

This clone is a singleton in its sample. The chain has TRBV12-3 or TRBV12-4 and TRBJ2-3; the match to TRBD1 covers 7 bases. CDR3 length: 13 amino acids. J was trimmed by 5 bases and V by 5 bases; bases with no gene match: 4. In DNA, the CDR3 is TGTGCCAGCAGTCTCGACAGGGAAGATACGCAGTATTTT. Translation gives CASSLDREDTQYF.

The chain combines TRBV29-1 with TRBJ2-1; 9 nucleotides agree with TRBD2. The V segment lost 6 bases and the J segment 7 bases; nucleotides outside the gene matches: 13. Germline values: CDR1 SQVTM, CDR2 ANQGSEA. The CDR3 spans 15 residues. Here the CDR3 reads CSVGTSSYPFNEQFF. DNA of the CDR3: TGCAGCGTCGGGACTAGCAGTTACCCCTTTAATGAGCAGTTCTTC.